These T cell receptor beta chains were read from a single sample in a study of beta chain features in type 1 diabetes. Profiled with immunoSEQ multiplex PCR; TCRdb holds only in-frame clones, not every one. The repertoire holds about 110,000 clones, with roughly 40% as singletons. The sample was stem cell memory CD4+ T cells from blood. The receptors were gathered from a woman aged 18-29 years in good health. Each CDR3 is given with its conserved first and last residue.

V: TRBV7-2
J: TRBJ2-6
CDR3: CASSFRLSGANVLTF

V: TRBV2
J: TRBJ2-7
CDR3: CASSEVRHLYEQYF

V: TRBV5-1
J: TRBJ2-2
CDR3: CASRANRDRSNTGELFF

V: TRBV19
J: TRBJ1-3
CDR3: CASRQSFAGSGNTIYF

V: TRBV4-2
J: TRBJ2-1
CDR3: CASSQARRDRVDNEQFF

V: TRBV6-5
J: TRBJ2-1
CDR3: CASSSHRNSYNEQFF

V: TRBV5-1
J: TRBJ1-5
CDR3: CASSWGSNQPQHF

V: TRBV11-2
J: TRBJ2-1
CDR3: CASSSSLISGDSYNEQFF

V: TRBV7-9
J: TRBJ2-6
CDR3: CASSPPGTWLSGANVLTF

V: TRBV4-2
J: TRBJ1-1
CDR3: CASSQDQGIMNTEAFF

V: TRBV27
J: TRBJ1-1
CDR3: CASSLRQGTYMNTEAFF

V: TRBV5-1
J: TRBJ1-5
CDR3: CASSLEGGTSQPQHF

V: TRBV28
J: TRBJ1-4
CDR3: CASSSGGGFFEKLFF

V: TRBV28
J: TRBJ1-2
CDR3: CASSLTAYGYTF

V: TRBV11-1
J: TRBJ2-4
CDR3: CASSSGTGHFKNIQYF

V: TRBV5-1
J: TRBJ2-7
CDR3: CASSTSGRSYEQYF

V: TRBV25-1
J: TRBJ2-7
CDR3: CASSDLETGLEQYF

V: TRBV5-6
J: TRBJ1-2
CDR3: CASSLGQVLLGYGYTF

V: TRBV18
J: TRBJ2-6
CDR3: CASSPGQGASGANVLTF

V: TRBV4-1
J: TRBJ2-7
CDR3: CASSRYTSGRGYEQYF

V: TRBV6-6
J: TRBJ1-3
CDR3: CASRVVSASGNTIYF

V: TRBV5-1
J: TRBJ2-1
CDR3: CASSLDAGAHNEQFF

V: TRBV19
J: TRBJ2-2
CDR3: CASSTSDTAPGELFF

V: TRBV4-1
J: TRBJ2-7
CDR3: CASSQVVLPGTYEQYF

V: TRBV6-5
J: TRBJ1-6
CDR3: CASRGQYYNSPLHF

V: TRBV30
J: TRBJ1-4
CDR3: CAASGAEKLFF

V: TRBV2
J: TRBJ2-7
CDR3: CASKTGTSGTQYF

V: TRBV5-1
J: TRBJ2-3
CDR3: CASRGHSTDTQYF

V: TRBV7-9
J: TRBJ1-4
CDR3: CASSLLTGGGKLFF

V: TRBV28
J: TRBJ2-7
CDR3: CASSIPGILYEQYF

V: TRBV7-9
J: TRBJ2-1
CDR3: CASSLDRGRFNEQFF

V: TRBV28
J: TRBJ2-5
CDR3: CASSPRTAYQETQYF

V: TRBV29-1
J: TRBJ2-2
CDR3: CSATRMNTGELFF

V: TRBV27
J: TRBJ1-2
CDR3: CASKSDRNYGYTF

V: TRBV7-9
J: TRBJ2-7
CDR3: CASSLISGLAGEEYF

V: TRBV18
J: TRBJ2-7
CDR3: CASSPRRTGDEQYF

V: TRBV9
J: TRBJ2-5
CDR3: CASSVGSGEETQYF

V: TRBV7-6
J: TRBJ1-2
CDR3: CASSLRVVDRGGDNYGYTF

V: TRBV5-1
J: TRBJ1-5
CDR3: CASSLAPGSFNQPQHF

V: TRBV6-1
J: TRBJ1-5
CDR3: CASSEGQGNQPQHF

V: TRBV28
J: -
CDR3: CATSGGYPHEQYF

V: TRBV18
J: TRBJ2-3
CDR3: CASSPIGLAWQDTQYF

V: TRBV30
J: TRBJ1-5
CDR3: CAWSGGVNQPQHF

V: TRBV7-9
J: TRBJ1-2
CDR3: CASSSWTGTNYGYTF

V: TRBV19
J: TRBJ2-1
CDR3: CASSTRDRVDNEQFF

V: TRBV7-9
J: TRBJ2-1
CDR3: CASSSPSGVYNEQFF

V: TRBV25-1
J: TRBJ1-5
CDR3: CASSEYPNQPQHF

V: TRBV18
J: TRBJ2-1
CDR3: CASSWIAGNYNEQFF

V: TRBV7-9
J: TRBJ2-2
CDR3: CASSLAGTSGSRTGELFF

V: TRBV7-2
J: TRBJ2-7
CDR3: CASRLAGLNEQYF

V: TRBV27
J: TRBJ1-1
CDR3: CASSSQVLNTEAFF

V: TRBV5-1
J: TRBJ2-5
CDR3: CASSSTGRGGETQYF

V: TRBV18
J: TRBJ1-2
CDR3: CASSPARGYGYTF

V: TRBV7-2
J: TRBJ2-7
CDR3: CASSLDRFSSYEQYF

V: TRBV7-3
J: TRBJ1-1
CDR3: CASSRGQANTEAFF

V: TRBV10-3
J: TRBJ2-1
CDR3: CAISEELTNEQFF

V: TRBV2
J: TRBJ1-2
CDR3: CASSLTGSELSVGYTF

V: TRBV6-5
J: TRBJ2-1
CDR3: CASRDGLAAYNEQFF

V: TRBV30
J: TRBJ2-3
CDR3: CAWSKWSGRRVTDTQYF

V: TRBV11-2
J: TRBJ2-1
CDR3: CASSLVRRESDNEQFF